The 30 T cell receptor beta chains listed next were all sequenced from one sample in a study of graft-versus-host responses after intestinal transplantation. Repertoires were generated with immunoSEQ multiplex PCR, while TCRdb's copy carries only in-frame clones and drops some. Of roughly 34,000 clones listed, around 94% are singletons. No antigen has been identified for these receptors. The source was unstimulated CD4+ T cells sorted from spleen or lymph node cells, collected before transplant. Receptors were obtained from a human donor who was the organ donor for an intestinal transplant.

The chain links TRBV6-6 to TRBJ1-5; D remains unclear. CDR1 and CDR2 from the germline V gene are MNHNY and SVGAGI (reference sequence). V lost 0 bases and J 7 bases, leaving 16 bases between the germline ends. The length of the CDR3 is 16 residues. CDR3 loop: CASSYSPGGVNQPQHF. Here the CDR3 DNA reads TGTGCCAGCAGTTACTCCCCGGGTGGGGTCAACCAGCCCCAGCATTTT.

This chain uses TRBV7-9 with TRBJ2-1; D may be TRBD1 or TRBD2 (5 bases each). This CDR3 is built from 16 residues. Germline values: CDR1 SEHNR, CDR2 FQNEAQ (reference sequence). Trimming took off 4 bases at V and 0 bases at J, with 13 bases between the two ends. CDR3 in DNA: TGTGCCAGCAGCTATAACGGGGACGGCTCCTACAATGAGCAGTTCTTC. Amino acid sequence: CASSYNGDGSYNEQFF.

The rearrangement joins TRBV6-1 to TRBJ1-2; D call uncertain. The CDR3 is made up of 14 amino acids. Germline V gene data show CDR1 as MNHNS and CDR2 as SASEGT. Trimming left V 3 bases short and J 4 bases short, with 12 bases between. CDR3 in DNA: TGTGCCAGCAGTGATTACACCACCATCTATGGCTACACCTTC. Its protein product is CASSDYTTIYGYTF.

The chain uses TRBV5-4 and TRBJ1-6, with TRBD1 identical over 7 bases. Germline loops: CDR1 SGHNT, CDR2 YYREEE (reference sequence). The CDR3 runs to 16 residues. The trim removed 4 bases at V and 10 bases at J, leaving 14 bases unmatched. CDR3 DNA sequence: TGTGCCAGCAGCCCCAGCGGAGGGGGCTTTGCCTCACCCCTCCACTTT. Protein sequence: CASSPSGGGFASPLHF. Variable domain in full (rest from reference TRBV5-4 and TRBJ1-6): ETGVTQSPTHLIKTRGQQVTLRCSSQSGHNTVSWYQQALGQGPQFIFQYYREEENGRGNFPPRFSGLQFPNYSSELNVNALELDDSALYLCASSPSGGGFASPLHFGNGTRLTVT.

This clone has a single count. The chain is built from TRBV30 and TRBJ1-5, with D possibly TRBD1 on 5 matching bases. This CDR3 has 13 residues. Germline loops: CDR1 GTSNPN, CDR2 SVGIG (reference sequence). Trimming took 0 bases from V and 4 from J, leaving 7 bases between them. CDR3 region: CAWSVGANQPQHF. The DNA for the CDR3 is TGTGCCTGGAGTGTAGGGGCGAATCAGCCCCAGCATTTT.

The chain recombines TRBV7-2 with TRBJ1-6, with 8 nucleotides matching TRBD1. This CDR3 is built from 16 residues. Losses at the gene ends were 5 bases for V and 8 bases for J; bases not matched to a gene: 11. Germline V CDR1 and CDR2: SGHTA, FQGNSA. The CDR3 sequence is CASSREPGQAHSPLHF. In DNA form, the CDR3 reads TGTGCCAGCAGCCGTGAACCGGGACAGGCTCATTCACCCCTCCACTTT. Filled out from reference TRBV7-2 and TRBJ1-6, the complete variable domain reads GAGVSQSPSNKVTEKGKDVELRCDPISGHTALYWYRQSLGQGLEFLIYFQGNSAPDKSGLPSDRFSAERTGGSVSTLTIQRTQQEDSAVYLCASSREPGQAHSPLHFGNGTRLTVT.

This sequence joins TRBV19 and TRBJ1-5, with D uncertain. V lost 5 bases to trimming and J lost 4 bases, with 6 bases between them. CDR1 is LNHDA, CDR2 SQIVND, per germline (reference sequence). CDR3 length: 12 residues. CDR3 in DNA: TGTGCCAGTAGTTATAGGAATCAGCCCCAGCATTTT. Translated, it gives CASSYRNQPQHF.

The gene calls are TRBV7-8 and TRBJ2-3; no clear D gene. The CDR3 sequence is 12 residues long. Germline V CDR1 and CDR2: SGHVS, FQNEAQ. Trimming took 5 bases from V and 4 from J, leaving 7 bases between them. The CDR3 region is CASSQTSDTQYF. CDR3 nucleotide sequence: TGTGCCAGCAGCCAGACGTCAGATACGCAGTATTTT.

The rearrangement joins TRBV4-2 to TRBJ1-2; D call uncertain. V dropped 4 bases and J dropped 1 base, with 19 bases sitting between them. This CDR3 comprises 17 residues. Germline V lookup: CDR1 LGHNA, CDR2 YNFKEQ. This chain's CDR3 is CASSPEGRVKSNYGYTF. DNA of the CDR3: TGTGCCAGCAGCCCAGAAGGCAGAGTAAAGAGTAACTATGGCTACACCTTC.

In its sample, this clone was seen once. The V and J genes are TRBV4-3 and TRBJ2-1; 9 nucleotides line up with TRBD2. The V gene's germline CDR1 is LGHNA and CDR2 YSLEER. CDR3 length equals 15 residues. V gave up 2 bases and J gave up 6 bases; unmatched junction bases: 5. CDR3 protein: CASSQMRGGANEQFF. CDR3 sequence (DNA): TGCGCCAGCAGCCAAATGCGCGGGGGGGCCAATGAGCAGTTCTTC.

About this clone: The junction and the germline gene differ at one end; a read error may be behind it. CDR3 bases: TGTGCCAGCAGTTATTCAGGGGGGTTTGGAAGCACCATATATTTT. Translated, it gives CASSYSGGFGSTIYF. The V call is TRBV6-5, the J call TRBJ1-3; the match to TRBD1 covers 7 bases. Per germline, CDR1 MNHEY and CDR2 SVGAGI. The CDR3 contains 15 residues.

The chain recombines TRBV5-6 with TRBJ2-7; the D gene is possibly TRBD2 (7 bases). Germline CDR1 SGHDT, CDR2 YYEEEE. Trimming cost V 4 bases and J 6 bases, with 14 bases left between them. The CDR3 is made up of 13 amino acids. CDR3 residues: CASSRTGGPEQYF. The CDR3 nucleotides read TGTGCCAGCAGCAGGACGGGGGGCCCCGAGCAGTACTTC.

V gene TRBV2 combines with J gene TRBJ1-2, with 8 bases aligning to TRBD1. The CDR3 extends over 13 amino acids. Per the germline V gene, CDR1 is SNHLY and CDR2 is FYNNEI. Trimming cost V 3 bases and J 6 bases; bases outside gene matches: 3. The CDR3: CASSDRTGHGYTF. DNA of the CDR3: TGTGCCAGCAGTGACAGGACAGGGCATGGCTACACCTTC. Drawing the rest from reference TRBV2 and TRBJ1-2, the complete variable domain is EPEVTQTPSHQVTQMGQEVILRCVPISNHLYFYWYRQILGQKVEFLVSFYNNEISEKSEIFDDQFSVERPDGSNFTLKIRSTKLEDSAMYFCASSDRTGHGYTFGSGTRLTVV.

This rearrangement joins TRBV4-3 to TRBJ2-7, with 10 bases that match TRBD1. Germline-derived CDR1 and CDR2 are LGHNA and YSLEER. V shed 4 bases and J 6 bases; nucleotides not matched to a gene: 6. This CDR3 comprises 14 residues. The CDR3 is CASSLGQGDGEQYF. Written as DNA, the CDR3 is TGCGCCAGCAGCCTCGGACAGGGGGATGGCGAGCAGTACTTC.

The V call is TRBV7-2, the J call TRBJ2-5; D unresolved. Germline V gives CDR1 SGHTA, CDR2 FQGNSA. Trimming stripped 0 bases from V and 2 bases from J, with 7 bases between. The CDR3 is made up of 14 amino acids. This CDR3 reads CASSLAPFQETQYF. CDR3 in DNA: TGTGCCAGCAGCTTAGCACCTTTTCAAGAGACCCAGTACTTC.

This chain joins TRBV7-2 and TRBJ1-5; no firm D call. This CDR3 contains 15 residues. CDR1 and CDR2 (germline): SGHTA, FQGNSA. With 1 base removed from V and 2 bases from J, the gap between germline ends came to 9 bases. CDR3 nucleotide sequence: TGTGCCAGCAGCTTAGGAGGGATCGGCAATCAGCCCCAGCATTTT. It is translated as CASSLGGIGNQPQHF.

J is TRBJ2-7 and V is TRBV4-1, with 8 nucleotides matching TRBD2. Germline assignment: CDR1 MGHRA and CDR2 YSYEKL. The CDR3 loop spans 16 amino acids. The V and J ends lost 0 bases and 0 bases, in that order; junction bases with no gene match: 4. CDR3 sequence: CASSQDLGTSSYEQYF. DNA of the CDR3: TGCGCCAGCAGCCAAGATCTGGGGACTAGCTCCTACGAGCAGTACTTC.

For the CDR3, the DNA is TGCGCCAGCAGCCAAGGACAGGGCTATGGCTACACCTTC. Its protein product is CASSQGQGYGYTF. The chain joins TRBV4-1 to TRBJ1-2, with 7 bases aligning to TRBD1. Germline loops: CDR1 MGHRA, CDR2 YSYEKL. The CDR3 spans 13 residues. The V gene end was trimmed by 1 base and the J gene end by 4 bases; junction bases not matched to a gene: 0.

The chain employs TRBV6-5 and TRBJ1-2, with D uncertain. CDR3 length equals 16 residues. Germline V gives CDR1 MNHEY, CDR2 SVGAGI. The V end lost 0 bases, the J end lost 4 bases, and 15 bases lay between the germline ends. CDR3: CASSYSNGVYPYGYTF. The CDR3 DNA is TGTGCCAGCAGTTACTCGAACGGGGTTTATCCCTATGGCTACACCTTC.

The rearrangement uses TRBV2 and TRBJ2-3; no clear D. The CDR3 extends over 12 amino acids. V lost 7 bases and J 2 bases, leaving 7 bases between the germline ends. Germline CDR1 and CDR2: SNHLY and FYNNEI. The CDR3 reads CASNRNTDTQYF. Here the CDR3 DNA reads TGTGCCAGCAATAGAAACACAGATACGCAGTATTTT.

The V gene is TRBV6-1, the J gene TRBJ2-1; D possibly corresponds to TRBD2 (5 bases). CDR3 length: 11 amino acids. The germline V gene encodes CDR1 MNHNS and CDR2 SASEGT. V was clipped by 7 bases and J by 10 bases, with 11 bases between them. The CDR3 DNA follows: TGTGCCAGCACCCAAGGGAGAGAGCAGTTCTTC. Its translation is CASTQGREQFF.

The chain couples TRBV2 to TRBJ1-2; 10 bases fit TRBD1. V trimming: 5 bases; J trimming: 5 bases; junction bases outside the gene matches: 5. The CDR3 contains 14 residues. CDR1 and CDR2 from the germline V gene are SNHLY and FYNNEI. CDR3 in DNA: TGTGCCAGCAGTCCACCGGGACAGGGGTATGGCTACACCTTC. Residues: CASSPPGQGYGYTF.

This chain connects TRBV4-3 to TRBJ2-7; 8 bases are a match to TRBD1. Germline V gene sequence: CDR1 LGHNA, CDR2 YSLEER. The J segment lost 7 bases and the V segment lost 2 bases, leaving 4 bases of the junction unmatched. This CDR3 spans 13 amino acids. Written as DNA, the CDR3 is TGCGCCAGCAGCCAAAGCCGGGACAGGGAGCAGTACTTC. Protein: CASSQSRDREQYF.

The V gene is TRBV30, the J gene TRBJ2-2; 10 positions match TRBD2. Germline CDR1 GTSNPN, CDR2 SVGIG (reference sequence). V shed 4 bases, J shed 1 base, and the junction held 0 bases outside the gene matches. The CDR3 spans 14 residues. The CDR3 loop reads CAWTSGGNTGELFF. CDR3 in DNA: TGTGCCTGGACTAGCGGGGGGAACACCGGGGAGCTGTTTTTT.

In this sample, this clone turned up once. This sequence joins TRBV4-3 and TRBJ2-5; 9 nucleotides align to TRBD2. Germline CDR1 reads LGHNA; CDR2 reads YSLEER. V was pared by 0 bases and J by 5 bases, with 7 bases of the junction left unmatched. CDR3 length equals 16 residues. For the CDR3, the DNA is TGCGCCAGCAGCCAAGAGCGGGGGGGCCTCGGGGAGACCCAGTACTTC. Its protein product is CASSQERGGLGETQYF.

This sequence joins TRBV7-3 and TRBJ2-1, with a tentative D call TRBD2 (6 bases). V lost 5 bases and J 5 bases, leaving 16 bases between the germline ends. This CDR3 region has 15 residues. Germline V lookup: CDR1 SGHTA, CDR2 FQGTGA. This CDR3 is CASSRDSASNNEQFF. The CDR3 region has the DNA TGTGCCAGCAGCCGGGACTCCGCCTCTAACAATGAGCAGTTCTTC. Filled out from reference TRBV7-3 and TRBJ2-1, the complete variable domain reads GAGVSQTPSNKVTEKGKYVELRCDPISGHTALYWYRQSLGQGPEFLIYFQGTGAADDSGLPNDRFFAVRPEGSVSTLKIQRTERGDSAVYLCASSRDSASNNEQFFGPGTRLTVL.

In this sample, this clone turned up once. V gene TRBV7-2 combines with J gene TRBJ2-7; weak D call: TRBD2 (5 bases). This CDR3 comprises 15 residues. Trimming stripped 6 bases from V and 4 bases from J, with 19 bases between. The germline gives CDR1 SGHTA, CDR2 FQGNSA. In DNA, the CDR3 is TGTGCCAGCAGTCAAGGACCCGGGGATCAATACGAGCAGTACTTC. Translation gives CASSQGPGDQYEQYF. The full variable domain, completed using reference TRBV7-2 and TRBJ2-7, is GAGVSQSPSNKVTEKGKDVELRCDPISGHTALYWYRQSLGQGLEFLIYFQGNSAPDKSGLPSDRFSAERTGGSVSTLTIQRTQQEDSAVYLCASSQGPGDQYEQYFGPGTRLTVT.

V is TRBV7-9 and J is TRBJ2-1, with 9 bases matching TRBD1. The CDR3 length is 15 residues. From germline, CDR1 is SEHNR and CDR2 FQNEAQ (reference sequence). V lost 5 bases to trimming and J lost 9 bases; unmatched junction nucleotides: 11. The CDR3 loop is CASSGRGQGKGEQFF. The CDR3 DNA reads TGTGCCAGCAGCGGAAGGGGACAGGGTAAGGGTGAGCAGTTCTTC.

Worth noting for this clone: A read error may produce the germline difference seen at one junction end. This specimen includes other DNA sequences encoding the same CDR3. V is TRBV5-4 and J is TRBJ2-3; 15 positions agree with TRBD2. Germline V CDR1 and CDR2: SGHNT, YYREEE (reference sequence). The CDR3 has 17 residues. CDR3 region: CASSLGLAGGPADTQYF. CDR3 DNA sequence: TGTGCTAGCAGCTTAGGACTAGCGGGGGGGCCGGCAGATACGCAGTATTTT.

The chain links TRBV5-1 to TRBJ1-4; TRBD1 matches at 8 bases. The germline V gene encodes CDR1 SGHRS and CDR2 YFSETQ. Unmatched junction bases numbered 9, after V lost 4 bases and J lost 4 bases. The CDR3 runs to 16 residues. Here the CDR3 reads CASSNGQGAGNEKLFF. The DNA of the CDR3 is TGCGCCAGCAGCAACGGACAGGGCGCTGGTAATGAAAAACTGTTTTTT.